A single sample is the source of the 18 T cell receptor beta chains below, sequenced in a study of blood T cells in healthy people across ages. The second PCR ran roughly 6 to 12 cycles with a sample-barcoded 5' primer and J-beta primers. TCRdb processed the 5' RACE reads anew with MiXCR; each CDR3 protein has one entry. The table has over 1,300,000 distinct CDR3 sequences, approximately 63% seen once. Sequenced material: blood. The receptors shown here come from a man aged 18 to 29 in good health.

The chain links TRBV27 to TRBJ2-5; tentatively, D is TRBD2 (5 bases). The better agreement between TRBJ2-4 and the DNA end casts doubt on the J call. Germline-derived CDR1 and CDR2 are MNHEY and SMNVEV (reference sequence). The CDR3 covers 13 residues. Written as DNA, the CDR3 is TGTGCCAGCAGTTTAACCCGGGCGGGCATTCAGTACTTC. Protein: CASSLTRAGIQYF.

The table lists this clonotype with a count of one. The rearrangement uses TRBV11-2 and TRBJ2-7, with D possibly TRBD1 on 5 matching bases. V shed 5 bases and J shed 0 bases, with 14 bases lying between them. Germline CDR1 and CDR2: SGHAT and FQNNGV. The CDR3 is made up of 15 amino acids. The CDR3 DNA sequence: TGTGCCAGCAGCCGAAGGACAAAAGCCTCCTACGAGCAGTACTTC. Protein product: CASSRRTKASYEQYF.

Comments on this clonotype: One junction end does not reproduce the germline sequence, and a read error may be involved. Written as DNA, the CDR3 is TGTGCTAGCAGCTGGCGGGCTGGAGATACGCAGTATTTT. Protein sequence: CASSWRAGDTQYF. The V and J genes are TRBV7-7 and TRBJ2-3, with a weak D call TRBD2 (5 bases). The germline CDR1 and CDR2 sequences are SSHAT and FNYEAQ (reference sequence). CDR3 size: 13 residues.

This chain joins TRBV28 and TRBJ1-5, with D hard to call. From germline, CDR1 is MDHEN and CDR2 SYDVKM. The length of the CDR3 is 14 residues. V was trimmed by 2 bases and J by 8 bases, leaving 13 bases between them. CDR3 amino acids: CASSLEEGTKPQHF. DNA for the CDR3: TGTGCCAGCAGTTTAGAGGAGGGCACAAAGCCCCAGCATTTT. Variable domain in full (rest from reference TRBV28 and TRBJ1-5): DVKVTQSSRYLVKRTGEKVFLECVQDMDHENMFWYRQDPGLGLRLIYFSYDVKMKEKGDIPEGYSVSREKKERFSLILESASTNQTSMYLCASSLEEGTKPQHFGDGTRLSIL.

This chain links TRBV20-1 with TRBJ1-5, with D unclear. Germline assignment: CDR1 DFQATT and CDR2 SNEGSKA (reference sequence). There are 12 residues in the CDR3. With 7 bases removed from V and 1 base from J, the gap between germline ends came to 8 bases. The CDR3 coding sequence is TGCAGTGGCGGGTTGAGCAATCAGCCCCAGCATTTT. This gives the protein CSGGLSNQPQHF.

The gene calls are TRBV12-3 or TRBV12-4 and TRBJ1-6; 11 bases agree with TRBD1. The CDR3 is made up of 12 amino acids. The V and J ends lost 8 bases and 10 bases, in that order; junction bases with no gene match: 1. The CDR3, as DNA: TGTGCCAGCGGGACAGGGGGATCACCCCTCCACTTT. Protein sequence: CASGTGGSPLHF.

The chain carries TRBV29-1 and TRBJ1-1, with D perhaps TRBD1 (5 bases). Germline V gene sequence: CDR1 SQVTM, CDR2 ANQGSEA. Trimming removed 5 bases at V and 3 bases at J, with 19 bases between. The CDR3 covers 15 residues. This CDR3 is CSVTEGGEADTEAFF. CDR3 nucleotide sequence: TGCAGCGTTACCGAGGGAGGGGAAGCTGACACTGAAGCTTTCTTT.

CDR3 bases: TGCGCCAGCAGCCAAACGGGACAGAACTCCTACGAGCAGTACTTC. Its protein is CASSQTGQNSYEQYF. The rearrangement joins TRBV4-1 to TRBJ2-7; 7 bases are shared with TRBD1. Germline V gene data show CDR1 as MGHRA and CDR2 as YSYEKL. The CDR3 contains 15 residues. V was pared by 2 bases and J by 0 bases, with 4 bases of the junction left unmatched.

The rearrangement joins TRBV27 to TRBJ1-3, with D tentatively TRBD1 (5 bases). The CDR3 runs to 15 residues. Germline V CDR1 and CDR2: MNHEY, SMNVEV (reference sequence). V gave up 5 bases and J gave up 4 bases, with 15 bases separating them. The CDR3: CASSLVWGSGNTIYF. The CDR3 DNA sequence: TGTGCCAGCAGTCTAGTGTGGGGGTCCGGAAACACCATATATTTT.

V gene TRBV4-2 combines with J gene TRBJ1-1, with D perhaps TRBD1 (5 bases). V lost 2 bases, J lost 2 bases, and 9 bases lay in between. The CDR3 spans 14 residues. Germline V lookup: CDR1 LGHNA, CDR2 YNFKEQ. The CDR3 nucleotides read TGTGCCAGCAGCCAACAGCAGGGCAACACTGAAGCTTTCTTT. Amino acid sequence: CASSQQQGNTEAFF.

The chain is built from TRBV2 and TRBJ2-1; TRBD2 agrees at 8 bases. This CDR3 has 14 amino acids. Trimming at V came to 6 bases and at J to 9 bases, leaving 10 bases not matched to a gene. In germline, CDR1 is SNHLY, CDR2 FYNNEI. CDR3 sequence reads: CASRWLAGRGEQFF. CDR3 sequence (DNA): TGTGCCAGCAGGTGGCTAGCGGGTCGGGGTGAGCAGTTCTTC. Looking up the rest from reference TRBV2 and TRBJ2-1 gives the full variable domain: EPEVTQTPSHQVTQMGQEVILRCVPISNHLYFYWYRQILGQKVEFLVSFYNNEISEKSEIFDDQFSVERPDGSNFTLKIRSTKLEDSAMYFCASRWLAGRGEQFFGPGTRLTVL.

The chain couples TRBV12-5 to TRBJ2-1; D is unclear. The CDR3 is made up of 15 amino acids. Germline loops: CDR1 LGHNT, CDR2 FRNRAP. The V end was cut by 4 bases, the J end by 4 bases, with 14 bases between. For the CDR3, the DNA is TGTGCTAGTGGTTCCCACCACGGGCGGTACAATGAGCAGTTCTTC. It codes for CASGSHHGRYNEQFF.

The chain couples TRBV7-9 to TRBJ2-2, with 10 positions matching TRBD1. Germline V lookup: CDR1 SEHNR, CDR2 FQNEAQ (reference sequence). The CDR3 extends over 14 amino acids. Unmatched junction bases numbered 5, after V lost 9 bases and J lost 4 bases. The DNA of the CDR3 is TGTGCCAGGGGAGGGACAGGGGCCACCGGGGAGCTGTTTTTT. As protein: CARGGTGATGELFF.

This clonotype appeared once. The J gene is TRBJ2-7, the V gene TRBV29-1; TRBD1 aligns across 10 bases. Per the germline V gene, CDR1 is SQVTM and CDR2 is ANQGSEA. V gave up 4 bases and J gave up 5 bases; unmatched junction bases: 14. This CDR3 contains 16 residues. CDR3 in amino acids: CSVVPSGTGVIDEQYF. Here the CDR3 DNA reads TGCAGCGTTGTACCCTCCGGGACAGGGGTAATCGACGAGCAGTACTTC.

The CDR3 coding sequence is TGTGCCAGCAGTTTTTTGGGGACGGAGCTCTATGGCTACACCTTC. This translates into CASSFLGTELYGYTF. The chain combines TRBV12-3 or TRBV12-4 with TRBJ1-2; tentative D call: TRBD1 (5 bases). V lost 3 bases to trimming and J lost 4 bases, with 15 bases between them. The CDR3 is 15 amino acids.

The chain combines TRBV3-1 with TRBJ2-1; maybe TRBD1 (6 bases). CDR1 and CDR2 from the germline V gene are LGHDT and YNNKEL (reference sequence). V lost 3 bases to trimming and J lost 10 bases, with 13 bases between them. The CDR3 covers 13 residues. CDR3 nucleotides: TGTGCCAGCAGCCACTCACAAGGACAGGAGCAGTTCTTC. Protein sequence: CASSHSQGQEQFF.

CDR3 in DNA: TGCGCCAGCAGCTTGGGAGCGGGGGCGCGACCATCCACAGATACGCAGTATTTT. It encodes CASSLGAGARPSTDTQYF. The chain recombines TRBV5-1 with TRBJ2-3; 8 bases agree with TRBD2. This CDR3 has 18 amino acids. Unmatched junction bases numbered 11, after V lost 0 bases and J lost 2 bases. Germline V CDR1 and CDR2: SGHRS, YFSETQ.

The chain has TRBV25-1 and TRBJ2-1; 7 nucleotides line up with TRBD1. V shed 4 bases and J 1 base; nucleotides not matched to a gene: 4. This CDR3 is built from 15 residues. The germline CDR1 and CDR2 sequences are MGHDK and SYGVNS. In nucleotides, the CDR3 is TGTGCCAGCAGTGGACAGGGTGAGTCCTACAATGAGCAGTTCTTC. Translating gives CASSGQGESYNEQFF.